Below, one T cell receptor (beta chain) is given with its context. Other DNA sequences of this sample code for an identical CDR3. The sample comes from a study of blood T cell repertoires in COVID-19. Sequenced by immunoSEQ multiplex PCR; TCRdb stores in-frame clones only, minus some. The sample gives 150,000 to 200,000 clones, about 82% of which show up once; approximately 7% is in the top ten. This CDR3 has 13 residues. Germline V CDR1 and CDR2: SGHRS, YFSETQ. Trimming took 4 bases from V and 2 from J, leaving 9 bases between them. The chain joins TRBV5-1 to TRBJ1-2; D remains ambiguous. The source material was peripheral blood. This TCR was sampled from a man aged 65-85 years with active or convalescent COVID-19. The CDR3 nucleotides are TGCGCCAGCAGCCCTACAGTAAACTATGGCTACACCTTC. Amino acid sequence: CASSPTVNYGYTF.